Below are 5 T cell receptor beta chains sequenced from a single sample in a study of T cells in Graves' hyperthyroidism and ophthalmopathy. RNA transcripts served as the template for amplifying TCR beta CDR3 regions. The HTBI primer set drove a first-round RT-PCR of the TCR CDR3. TCRdb processed the multiplex PCR reads anew with MiXCR; each CDR3 protein has one entry. The data contain about 260,000 distinct CDR3 sequences, less than 30% of them seen just once; the ten biggest clones take up about 30%. Material: blood. These receptors were collected from a man in his forties with Graves' hyperthyroidism that later progressed to Graves' ophthalmopathy.

The chain carries TRBV5-1 and TRBJ1-5, with 9 bases matching TRBD1. The germline V gene has CDR1 SGHRS and CDR2 YFSETQ. CDR3 length equals 14 residues. The junction had 6 bases not matched to a gene; V was cut back by 7 bases and J by 4 bases. CDR3 in DNA: TGCGCCAGCGGCCCCGGGACAGGGAATCAGCCCCAGCATTTT. It translates to CASGPGTGNQPQHF.

This clonotype was counted many times. The chain uses TRBV20-1 and TRBJ2-7; D remains ambiguous. This CDR3 comprises 13 residues. Germline V gene sequence: CDR1 DFQATT, CDR2 SNEGSKA (reference sequence). Trimming shortened V by 0 bases and J by 5 bases, and 11 bases separated the two germline ends. The CDR3 nucleotides read TGCAGTGCTAGAGACGCCTATCGGGACGAGCAGTACTTC. This gives the protein CSARDAYRDEQYF.

The table lists this clonotype with many counts. The chain is built from TRBV12-3 or TRBV12-4 and TRBJ2-7; D may be TRBD1 (5 bases). V lost 5 bases and J lost 7, with 12 bases in between. The CDR3 runs to 12 residues. DNA of the CDR3: TGTGCCAGCAGTCCCACAGGCCCTGAGCAGTACTTC. It specifies CASSPTGPEQYF.

The sample holds many counts of this clonotype. The J gene is TRBJ2-7, the V gene TRBV28; 9 positions match TRBD1. The ends lost 6 bases at V and 4 bases at J; junction bases unmatched: 10. Looked up from germline, CDR1 is MDHEN and CDR2 is SYDVKM. The CDR3 extends over 15 amino acids. CDR3 in amino acids: CASSHSGTGLYEQYF. The DNA for the CDR3 is TGTGCCAGCAGCCACTCTGGGACAGGGCTTTACGAGCAGTACTTC.

The chain carries TRBV6-5 and TRBJ2-7; perhaps D is TRBD1 or TRBD2 (5 bases each). V lost 2 bases and J lost 5, with 13 bases in between. The V gene's germline CDR1 is MNHEY and CDR2 SVGAGI. The CDR3 totals 14 residues. CDR3 protein: CASSYGMGEDEQYF. In nucleotides, the CDR3 is TGTGCCAGCAGTTACGGCATGGGGGAAGACGAGCAGTACTTC.